This entry lists 29 T cell receptor beta chains sequenced from one sample in a study of blood T cell repertoires in COVID-19. Generated by immunoSEQ multiplex PCR, the TCRdb table keeps only in-frame clones and is missing some. Found here are around 300,000 clones, about nine tenths of them singletons; the top ten hold approximately 6.8%. Input material: peripheral blood. Receptors originate from a young woman with COVID-19, enrolled during active disease.

The rearrangement uses TRBV19 and TRBJ1-5; 9 positions agree with TRBD1. V was clipped by 3 bases and J by 6 bases; unmatched bases: 9. Germline loops: CDR1 LNHDA, CDR2 SQIVND (reference sequence). The CDR3 has 16 residues. The CDR3 is CASSIFPGQGSQPQHF. The CDR3 nucleotides are TGTGCCAGTAGTATTTTCCCGGGACAGGGCTCTCAGCCCCAGCATTTT.

This chain uses TRBV30 with TRBJ1-2; D gene uncertain. This CDR3 has 13 residues. Per the germline V gene, CDR1 is GTSNPN and CDR2 is SVGIG (reference sequence). Trimming took 1 base from V and 8 from J, leaving 14 bases between them. CDR3 sequence: CAWSGRRFLGYTF. CDR3 nucleotide sequence: TGTGCCTGGAGTGGGCGGCGGTTCTTGGGCTACACCTTC.

V is TRBV9 and J is TRBJ2-3, with 9 bases lining up with TRBD1. The CDR3 has 16 amino acids. After removal of 0 bases from V and 10 bases from J, the junction contained 12 bases not matched to a gene. Germline lookup yields CDR1 SGDLS and CDR2 YYNGEE. CDR3 loop: CASSVGSDRGFGSQYF. For the CDR3, the DNA is TGTGCCAGCAGCGTAGGATCGGACAGGGGTTTTGGGTCGCAGTATTTT.

This chain uses TRBV5-1 with TRBJ1-3; tentative D call: TRBD1 (6 bases). The CDR3 is 15 amino acids. The germline V and J ends were trimmed by 3 bases and 8 bases, with 18 bases remaining between them. Germline V CDR1 and CDR2: SGHRS, YFSETQ. In DNA, the CDR3 is TGCGCCAGCAGCTCCGCAGACAGGTCCCAGGACACCATATATTTT. Its translation: CASSSADRSQDTIYF.

This clone was counted between two and nine times. The chain carries TRBV3-1 (or the pseudogene TRBV3-2) and TRBJ1-2; D remains unclear. The germline V gene has CDR1 LGHDT and CDR2 YNNKEL (reference sequence). The CDR3 totals 15 residues. Trimming removed 5 bases at V and 13 bases at J, with 26 bases between. The CDR3 reads CASSSPYRGLVLSTF. Here the CDR3 DNA reads TGTGCCAGCAGCAGCCCTTACCGGGGATTAGTACTTTCCACCTTC.

Here the CDR3 DNA reads TGTGCCAGCAGTCCAGTGGGACTAGCGGGAGGCCAGTACTTATACGAGCAGTACTTC. It encodes CASSPVGLAGGQYLYEQYF. The chain combines TRBV27 with TRBJ2-7, with 15 bases identical to TRBD2. The CDR3 consists of 19 residues. J lost 4 bases, V lost 5 bases, and 15 bases had no gene match. Germline loops: CDR1 MNHEY, CDR2 SMNVEV (reference sequence).

This chain connects TRBV5-6 to TRBJ1-5; maybe TRBD1 (5 bases). The germline V and J ends were trimmed by 0 bases and 6 bases, with 13 bases remaining between them. The germline V gene has CDR1 SGHDT and CDR2 YYEEEE. The CDR3 consists of 15 residues. The CDR3 DNA follows: TGTGCCAGCAGCTTGGGTAAGGGGTACCGTCAGCCCCAGCATTTT. It codes for CASSLGKGYRQPQHF.

The J gene is TRBJ1-1, the V gene TRBV29-1; D is undetermined. The germline gives CDR1 SQVTM, CDR2 ANQGSEA. V was pared by 2 bases and J by 4 bases, with 8 bases between. This CDR3 spans 12 amino acids. The CDR3 nucleotides read TGCAGCGTTGAATCAGACACCACTGAAGCTTTCTTT. The encoded protein is CSVESDTTEAFF.

The rearrangement links TRBV28 to TRBJ2-3; tentatively, D is TRBD2 (6 bases). V was trimmed by 3 bases and J by 7 bases, leaving 8 bases between them. CDR1 and CDR2 (germline): MDHEN, SYDVKM. The CDR3 sequence is 12 residues long. CDR3 in DNA: TGTGCCAGCAGTTTTGGGGGGAATACGCAGTATTTT. Amino acids: CASSFGGNTQYF.

The chain is built from TRBV28 and TRBJ1-5; D uncertain. CDR3 length: 11 residues. Trimming pared 6 bases from V and 3 bases from J, leaving 3 bases between. Germline-derived CDR1 and CDR2 are MDHEN and SYDVKM. DNA of the CDR3: TGTGCCAGCAGCGTCAATCAGCCCCAGCATTTT. Translating it yields CASSVNQPQHF. The full variable domain, completed using reference TRBV28 and TRBJ1-5, is DVKVTQSSRYLVKRTGEKVFLECVQDMDHENMFWYRQDPGLGLRLIYFSYDVKMKEKGDIPEGYSVSREKKERFSLILESASTNQTSMYLCASSVNQPQHFGDGTRLSIL.

The chain carries TRBV24-1 and TRBJ2-1; 13 bases align to TRBD2. V lost 4 bases to trimming and J lost 8 bases; unmatched junction nucleotides: 7. The CDR3 is made up of 16 amino acids. Germline V gene data show CDR1 as KGHDR and CDR2 as SFDVKD. In DNA, the CDR3 is TGTGCCACCAGTGACCCTACTAGCGGGAGGGGCCATGAGCAGTTCTTC. Amino acid sequence: CATSDPTSGRGHEQFF.

V is TRBV10-3 and J is TRBJ1-1; a weak D match, TRBD1 (6 bases). Germline V gives CDR1 ENHRY, CDR2 SYGVKD. V gave up 6 bases and J gave up 3 bases, with 14 bases separating them. The CDR3 sequence is 14 residues long. The CDR3 nucleotides are TGTGCCATCAGCGATGTTTCAGGGGACACTGAAGCTTTCTTT. This gives the protein CAISDVSGDTEAFF.

The gene calls are TRBV19 and TRBJ2-5, with 7 bases lining up with TRBD1. J was trimmed by 7 bases and V by 5 bases; bases with no gene match: 7. This CDR3 has 13 residues. Looked up from germline, CDR1 is LNHDA and CDR2 is SQIVND (reference sequence). In nucleotides, the CDR3 is TGTGCCAGTAGTCCAGACAGGGCGGTGACCCAGTACTTC. Amino acid sequence: CASSPDRAVTQYF.

V gene TRBV4-2 combines with J gene TRBJ2-1; 10 nucleotides line up with TRBD1. With 1 base clipped from V and 6 bases from J, the junction kept 6 bases outside the gene matches. The CDR3 consists of 16 residues. The germline CDR1 and CDR2 sequences are LGHNA and YNFKEQ. The CDR3 loop reads CASSQGGQGVSNEQFF. DNA of the CDR3: TGTGCCAGCAGCCAAGGCGGACAGGGGGTTAGCAATGAGCAGTTCTTC.

The chain has TRBV6-5 and TRBJ1-2; 10 bases agree with TRBD1. Germline lookup yields CDR1 MNHEY and CDR2 SVGAGI. CDR3 length equals 13 residues. V shed 9 bases and J 8 bases; nucleotides not matched to a gene: 9. The CDR3 coding sequence is TGTGCCAGTTCGGACAGGGGGTTTCGGGGCTACACCTTC. Its protein product is CASSDRGFRGYTF.

The chain carries TRBV5-4 and TRBJ2-5; D might be TRBD2 (6 bases). This CDR3 comprises 15 residues. Germline loops: CDR1 SGHNT, CDR2 YYREEE (reference sequence). V was shortened by 0 bases and J by 1 base, with 10 bases between the two germline ends. CDR3 protein: CASSLGTTPQETQYF. CDR3 nucleotides: TGTGCCAGCAGCTTGGGGACTACCCCCCAAGAGACCCAGTACTTC.

The chain combines TRBV29-1 with TRBJ1-1; 7 nucleotides align to TRBD1. This CDR3 has 15 residues. The V gene end was trimmed by 0 bases and the J gene end by 10 bases; junction bases not matched to a gene: 14. CDR1 is SQVTM and CDR2 is ANQGSEA in the germline V gene. CDR3 residues: CSVEDPDRADSVAFF. The CDR3, as DNA: TGCAGCGTTGAAGATCCCGACAGGGCCGATAGTGTAGCTTTCTTT.

Here the CDR3 reads CAWSPGGDSYGYTF. The CDR3 DNA is TGTGCCTGGAGTCCCGGGGGGGATTCCTATGGCTACACCTTC. This chain connects TRBV30 to TRBJ1-2, with D tentatively TRBD1 (5 bases). CDR3 length: 14 residues. The germline CDR1 and CDR2 sequences are GTSNPN and SVGIG (reference sequence). Between the trimmed V and J ends, which lost 2 bases and 4 bases, there was a span of 14 bases.

The V call is TRBV5-1, the J call TRBJ2-1; 11 positions match TRBD2. V lost 4 bases, J lost 0 bases, and 3 bases stayed unmatched. CDR1 and CDR2 from the germline V gene are SGHRS and YFSETQ. This CDR3 is built from 16 residues. The CDR3 nucleotides are TGCGCCAGCAGCCACACTAGCGGGAGCTCCTACAATGAGCAGTTCTTC. Protein: CASSHTSGSSYNEQFF.

V is TRBV28 and J is TRBJ2-7; TRBD2 matches at 10 bases. This CDR3 is 16 amino acids long. Germline-derived CDR1 and CDR2 are MDHEN and SYDVKM. V was pared by 7 bases and J by 5 bases, with 14 bases of the junction left unmatched. The CDR3 coding sequence is TGTGCCAGCAATTCCCGTACAGGACTAGCGGATGACGAGCAGTACTTC. It yields the protein CASNSRTGLADDEQYF.

The chain employs TRBV3-1 (or the pseudogene TRBV3-2) and TRBJ1-2; 8 bases match TRBD1. The germline gives CDR1 LGHDT, CDR2 YNNKEL (reference sequence). This CDR3 region has 12 residues. The trim removed 3 bases at V and 8 bases at J, leaving 2 bases unmatched. The CDR3 DNA reads as TGTGCCAGCAGCCAGGCAGGGGGCGGCTACACCTTC. Residues: CASSQAGGGYTF.

The gene calls are TRBV20-1 and TRBJ2-1; possible D gene TRBD2, 6 bases. There are 13 residues in the CDR3. The germline CDR1 and CDR2 sequences are DFQATT and SNEGSKA (reference sequence). V lost 3 bases, J lost 4 bases, and 10 bases lay in between. CDR3 in amino acids: CSASRGFYNEQFF. The CDR3 region has the DNA TGCAGTGCTAGTCGGGGGTTTTACAATGAGCAGTTCTTC.

CDR3 nucleotides: TGTGCCAGCAGCCCAGGACAATCTCACGAAAAACTGTTTTTT. Its protein product is CASSPGQSHEKLFF. The chain employs TRBV28 and TRBJ1-4; weak D call: TRBD1 (5 bases). V gave up 6 bases and J gave up 8 bases, with 16 bases separating them. CDR3 length: 14 amino acids. Looked up from germline, CDR1 is MDHEN and CDR2 is SYDVKM.

The rearrangement joins TRBV2 to TRBJ1-6, with TRBD1 matching over 8 bases. The V gene end was trimmed by 6 bases and the J gene end by 9 bases; junction bases not matched to a gene: 10. The CDR3 totals 15 residues. CDR1 SNHLY and CDR2 FYNNEI come from the germline V gene. The CDR3 sequence is CASSTQQGASSPLHF. The CDR3 DNA reads as TGTGCCAGCAGCACCCAGCAGGGGGCGAGTTCACCCCTCCACTTT.

As to this clone: The sample carries other DNA sequences with the same CDR3. The genes are TRBV5-1 and TRBJ2-5; a possible D gene is TRBD2 (6 bases). Per germline, CDR1 SGHRS and CDR2 YFSETQ. This CDR3 has 13 residues. Deletions cut 0 bases from V and 5 bases from J, with 8 bases between. Here the CDR3 reads CASSLAGRETQYF. The CDR3 DNA reads TGCGCCAGCAGCTTGGCGGGGAGGGAGACCCAGTACTTC.

The chain employs TRBV7-2 and TRBJ1-5, with TRBD1 matching 8 bases. The germline V gene encodes CDR1 SGHTA and CDR2 FQGNSA. Germline trimming cut 2 bases from V and 0 bases from J; bases unmatched to any gene: 6. The length of the CDR3 is 17 residues. The CDR3 sequence: CASSLTGGQASNQPQHF. In DNA form, the CDR3 reads TGTGCCAGCAGCTTAACGGGGGGACAGGCTAGCAATCAGCCCCAGCATTTT.

The rearrangement links TRBV30 to TRBJ2-7; D is possibly TRBD2 (6 bases). V dropped 4 bases and J dropped 4 bases, with 17 bases sitting between them. CDR3 length: 14 amino acids. Germline loops: CDR1 GTSNPN, CDR2 SVGIG (reference sequence). This CDR3 is CAWTHLGGIYEQYF. For the CDR3, the DNA is TGTGCCTGGACCCATCTCGGAGGGATTTACGAGCAGTACTTC.

This chain joins TRBV19 and TRBJ2-7; D perhaps matches TRBD2 (6 bases). The CDR3 length is 13 residues. The V gene's germline CDR1 is LNHDA and CDR2 SQIVND (reference sequence). With 3 bases removed from V and 3 bases from J, the gap between germline ends came to 9 bases. CDR3 in DNA: TGTGCCAGTAGTATCGGGCGGGGCTACGAGCAGTACTTC. It codes for CASSIGRGYEQYF.

In the case of this clone: Other DNA variants within this sample encode the same CDR3. DNA of the CDR3: TGCGCCAGCAGTCCGGGACAGGGAACAGATACGCAGTATTTT. Protein product: CASSPGQGTDTQYF. This rearrangement joins TRBV5-1 to TRBJ2-3; 9 bases fit TRBD1. Per germline, CDR1 SGHRS and CDR2 YFSETQ. The CDR3 length is 14 residues. With 5 bases clipped from V and 3 bases from J, the junction kept 4 bases outside the gene matches.